The entry below describes one TCR beta chain. Its antigen remains unknown. The data derive from a study of T-cell memory formation after mild COVID-19. Broader study findings: Contracting clones from day 15 to 85 had balanced CD4/CD8; later expanders favoured CD4+. Clones which contracted sat mainly in CM and EM if CD4+, and in EMRA if CD8+.

TCRdb processed the 5' RACE reads anew with MiXCR; each CDR3 protein has one entry. The sample lists approximately 560,000 distinct CDR3 sequences, 17% occurring once. Sequencing input: PBMCs or a T cell subset sorted from them (not recorded which). The TCR sequence derives from an adult woman who had mild COVID-19 (a few samples of this study predate the infection). Cell type and time point are not known.

CDR3: CASSNPPAKEQFF. CDR3 bases: TGTGCCAGTAGCAACCCCCCCGCGAAGGAGCAGTTCTTC. The V and J genes are TRBV19 and TRBJ2-1; D gene ambiguous. The CDR3 covers 13 residues. V was trimmed by 6 bases and J by 10 bases, leaving 16 bases between them. In germline, CDR1 is LNHDA, CDR2 SQIVND (reference sequence).